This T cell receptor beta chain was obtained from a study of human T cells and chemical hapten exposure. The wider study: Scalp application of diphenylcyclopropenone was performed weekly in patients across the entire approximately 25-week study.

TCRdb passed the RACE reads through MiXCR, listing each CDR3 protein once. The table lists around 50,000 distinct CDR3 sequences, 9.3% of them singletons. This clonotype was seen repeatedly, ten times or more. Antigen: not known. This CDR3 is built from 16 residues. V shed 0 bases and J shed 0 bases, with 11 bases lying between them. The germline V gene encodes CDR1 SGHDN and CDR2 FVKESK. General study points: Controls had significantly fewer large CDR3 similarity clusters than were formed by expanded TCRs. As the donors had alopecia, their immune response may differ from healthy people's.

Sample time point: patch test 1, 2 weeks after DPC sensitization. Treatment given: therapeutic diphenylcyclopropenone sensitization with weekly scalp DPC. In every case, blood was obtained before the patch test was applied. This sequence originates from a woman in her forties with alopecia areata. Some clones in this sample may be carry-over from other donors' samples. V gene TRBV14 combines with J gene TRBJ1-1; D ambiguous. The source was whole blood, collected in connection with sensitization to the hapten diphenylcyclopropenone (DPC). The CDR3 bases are TGTGCCAGCAGCCAAGATTTTCAGCGCATGAACACTGAAGCTTTCTTT. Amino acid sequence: CASSQDFQRMNTEAFF. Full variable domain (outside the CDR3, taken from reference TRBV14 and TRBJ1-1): EAGVTQFPSHSVIEKGQTVTLRCDPISGHDNLYWYRRVMGKEIKFLLHFVKESKQDESGMPNNRFLAERTGGTYSTLKVQPAELEDSGVYFCASSQDFQRMNTEAFFGQGTRLTVV.